Listed below are T cell receptor beta chains from one sample, sequenced in a study of CD8+ T cells in alopecia areata. The assay was immunoSEQ multiplex PCR, and TCRdb's table has in-frame clones only and misses some. The table has 61,000 or so clones, 95% to 97% seen once; the top ten hold around 24%. The sample in question was CD8+ T cells sorted from blood, obtained at week 0. Source of these receptors: a human donor with alopecia areata. Each CDR3 is given with its conserved first and last residue. The order of the fields is clone size, V gene, J gene, D gene, CDR3 protein, CDR3 DNA. The D gene is left open where the match is weak. Some rows mark clone size as missing; the rest say once, few, many or name a class of expanded clone.

once	TRBV4-3	TRBJ2-1	.	CASGGGGVNEQFF	TGCGCCAGCGGAGGCGGGGGCGTCAATGAGCAGTTCTTC
.	TRBV7-9	TRBJ1-1	.	CASSSSGTEAFF	TGTGCCAGCAGCTCAAGTGGCACTGAAGCTTTCTTT
.	TRBV2	TRBJ1-1	.	CASLIGGGNTEAFF	TGTGCCAGCCTGATAGGTGGAGGTAACACTGAAGCTTTCTTT
.	TRBV7-8	TRBJ2-3	.	CASSLAHTQYF	TGTGCCAGCAGCTTAGCCCATACGCAGTATTTT
.	TRBV7-8	TRBJ2-7	.	CASSLAGQGSYEQYF	TGTGCCAGCAGCTTAGCGGGGCAGGGTTCCTACGAGCAGTACTTC
.	TRBV7-2	TRBJ2-1	TRBD2	CASSLGTSYGLYNEQFF	TGTGCCAGCAGCTTAGGGACTAGCTACGGGCTATACAATGAGCAGTTCTTC
.	TRBV7-2	TRBJ1-6	.	CASSSPANSYNSPLHF	TGTGCCAGCAGCTCACCGGCTAACTCCTATAATTCACCCCTCCACTTT
.	TRBV5-1	TRBJ1-1	TRBD1	CASSPGQGLRNTEAFF	TGCGCCAGCAGCCCGGGACAGGGGCTGAGGAACACTGAAGCTTTCTTT
once	TRBV6-5	TRBJ1-4	.	CASSYWPGRDEKLFF	TGTGCCAGCAGTTACTGGCCCGGCAGGGATGAAAAACTGTTTTTT
once	TRBV29-1	TRBJ2-7	TRBD2	CSVPLTAKPGLAGYEQYF	TGCAGCGTTCCTCTGACCGCCAAACCGGGACTAGCCGGCTACGAGCAGTACTTC
.	TRBV27	TRBJ2-4	.	CASSLSRWSKNIQYF	TGTGCCAGCAGTTTATCCAGATGGTCCAAAAACATTCAGTACTTC
.	TRBV6-5	TRBJ2-1	TRBD2	CASSLTSGSYNEQFF	TGTGCCAGCAGCCTGACTAGCGGGTCCTACAATGAGCAGTTCTTC
.	TRBV27	TRBJ2-5	.	CASSWGEGVETQYF	TGTGCCAGCAGTTGGGGCGAGGGCGTGGAGACCCAGTACTTC
.	TRBV6-5	TRBJ2-1	TRBD2	CASSLKLAGTEQFF	TGTGCCAGCAGCCTCAAACTAGCGGGGACCGAGCAGTTCTTC